The clone carrying this T cell receptor (beta chain) has only one observation. What it binds is unknown. The data belong to a study of shared clonotypes between healthy human individuals. Across the whole study: For every donor, three CD4 naive, three CD4 memory, two CD8 naive and one CD8 memory plates were used.

Study-wide results and caveats: Among non-shared clonotypes, generation probabilities were lower than among those shared by all four donors.

Germline-derived CDR1 and CDR2 are ENHRY and SYGVKD. The CDR3 loop spans 13 amino acids. Between the trimmed V and J ends, which lost 4 bases and 5 bases, there was a span of 10 bases. Naive CD8 cells were CD45RO-negative, positively selected for CCR7, excluding terminally differentiated effector memory CD45RA+ cells. Donors included only healthy HIV-negative adults lacking recent acute infections or vaccinations. Evenly divided among several immunoSEQ plates was the genomic DNA of each subset. Profiling relied on immunoSEQ multiplex PCR, and the TCRdb table lists in-frame clones only, not all of them. The sample shows 1.5 million to 2.5 million clones, around 96% of them seen only once.

This sequence was found in a man younger than 35 in good health. The sample consisted of naive CD8+ T cells sorted from blood. V gene TRBV10-3 combines with J gene TRBJ2-3; maybe TRBD1 (6 bases). The CDR3 nucleotides are TGTGCCATCAGTGCAGGGGTGGTAGATACGCAGTATTTT. Encoded protein: CAISAGVVDTQYF.